This paragraph covers one TCR beta chain sequence. Its target is unknown. Sequencing used immunoSEQ multiplex PCR; TCRdb keeps in-frame clones, though not all of them. The sample comprises 400,000 to 600,000 clones, about 80% of which are singletons, and about 12% rests with the top ten. The source of the sample is a study of shared clonotypes between healthy human individuals. Germline assignment: CDR1 SGHNT and CDR2 YYREEE (reference sequence). CDR3 length: 14 residues. Trimming removed 1 base from V and 1 base from J, with 5 bases in between. Among the donors, all were Caucasian adults who lived in Nashville, Tennessee. The study's findings and limits: Since donors were few, the genetic and exposure-history diversity represented was limited.

Input material: PBMCs. The clonotype was recovered from a woman aged 40 to 49 in good health. Some clones in this sample may be carry-over from other donors' samples. This chain connects TRBV5-4 to TRBJ2-2; D not certain. The CDR3 bases are TGTGCCAGCAGCTTGCCGGGGAACACCGGGGAGCTGTTTTTT. This gives the protein CASSLPGNTGELFF.